This T cell receptor (beta chain) derives from a study of blood T cell repertoires in COVID-19. The CDR3 contains 16 residues. Germline trimming cut 0 bases from V and 7 bases from J; bases unmatched to any gene: 7. Per germline, CDR1 MGHRA and CDR2 YSYEKL. This table comes from immunoSEQ multiplex PCR, and its TCRdb copy is limited to in-frame clones, with some not included. The sample consists of roughly 200,000 clones, 75% to 90% of them appearing once. Specimen: peripheral blood. V gene TRBV4-1 combines with J gene TRBJ2-1; 9 bases map to TRBD1. The sequence came from a human donor with active or convalescent COVID-19. The donor label of this sample is uncertain. CDR3 sequence: CASSQDLGTGINEQFF. The CDR3 DNA reads TGCGCCAGCAGCCAAGATTTGGGGACAGGGATAAATGAGCAGTTCTTC.